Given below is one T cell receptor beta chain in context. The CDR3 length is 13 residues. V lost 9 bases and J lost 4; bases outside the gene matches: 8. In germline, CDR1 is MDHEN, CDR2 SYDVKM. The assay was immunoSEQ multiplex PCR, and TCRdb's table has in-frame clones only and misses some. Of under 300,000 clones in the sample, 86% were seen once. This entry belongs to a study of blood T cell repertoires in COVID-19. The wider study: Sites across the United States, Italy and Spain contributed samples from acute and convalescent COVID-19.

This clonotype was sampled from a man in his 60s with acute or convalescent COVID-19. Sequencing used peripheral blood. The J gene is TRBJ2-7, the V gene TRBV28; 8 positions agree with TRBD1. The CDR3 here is CASRTGPVYEQYF. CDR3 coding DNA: TGTGCCAGTCGGACAGGGCCGGTATACGAGCAGTACTTC.